The next 3 T cell receptor beta chains were all read from a single sample in a study of T cell responses to AZD1222 COVID-19 vaccine. Here immunoSEQ multiplex PCR was the method, and the copy in TCRdb shows in-frame clones only, minus some. Altogether over 100,000 clones are present, 65% to 90% being singletons, with the ten largest covering around 7.9%. The source was peripheral blood, collected 28 days after the second dose of the MenACWY control vaccine. These receptors originate from an adult who received the MenACWY meningococcal vaccine as a control.

J is TRBJ1-1 and V is TRBV5-4; D is ambiguous. The CDR3 has 14 amino acids. The germline gives CDR1 SGHNT, CDR2 YYREEE (reference sequence). The V and J ends lost 1 base and 0 bases respectively, with 7 bases between them. Here the CDR3 DNA reads TGTGCCAGCAGCTTGAGGCAGGTGAACACTGAAGCTTTCTTT. Translated: CASSLRQVNTEAFF.

This clone was seen a handful of times. The chain couples TRBV10-3 to TRBJ1-2; TRBD1 aligns across 9 bases. The V and J ends lost 8 bases and 8 bases, in that order; junction bases with no gene match: 27. This CDR3 spans 19 amino acids. The germline gives CDR1 ENHRY, CDR2 SYGVKD. CDR3 DNA sequence: TGTGCCATCTACTCCGCTCGAGAACGTACCGAAACAGGGGGCGAAGGCTACACCTTC. It encodes CAIYSARERTETGGEGYTF.

This chain uses TRBV27 with TRBJ2-1, with D perhaps TRBD1 or TRBD2 (5 bases each). Germline lookup yields CDR1 MNHEY and CDR2 SMNVEV (reference sequence). CDR3 length: 20 residues. Trimming pared 0 bases from V and 6 bases from J, leaving 27 bases between. The CDR3 loop reads CASSLSTGRDTTRTPNEQFF. The CDR3, as DNA: TGTGCCAGCAGTTTATCGACGGGACGCGATACTACCAGAACTCCCAATGAGCAGTTCTTC.